The 26 T cell receptor beta chains given below trace back to one sample, sequenced in a study of blood T cells in healthy people across ages (dated by TCRdb to the mid-2010s). The library was prepared using 5' RACE. Instrument on record: Illumina HiSeq 2500. A second PCR of about 7 to 12 cycles was performed with a sample-barcoded 5' primer and a J-beta primer mix. TCRdb ran its own pipeline on the public reads, namely fastp trimming at Q25 and MiXCR clone calling, and kept in-frame beta chains. Every CDR3 protein is listed once, alongside the most common genes and DNA of its rows. Within this sample are hundreds of thousands of distinct CDR3 sequences, with around 52% of them counted one time only. The ten most abundant clones make up about 14% of the sample. Sequenced material: blood. The receptors originated from a woman at least 80 years old in good health.

V gene TRBV7-2 combines with J gene TRBJ2-5, with D tentatively TRBD1 or TRBD2 (6 bases each). V was shortened by 3 bases and J by 5 bases, with 13 bases between the two germline ends. The V gene's germline CDR1 is SGHTA and CDR2 FQGNSA. This CDR3 spans 14 amino acids. This chain's CDR3 is CASSFRGRGETQYF. The CDR3 coding sequence is TGTGCCAGCAGCTTCAGGGGCCGGGGGGAGACCCAGTACTTC.

Turning to this clonotype: This may stem from a read error, because a much larger clone lies one nucleotide away. This chain joins TRBV29-1 and TRBJ2-7; no clear D. Trimming took 6 bases from V and 7 from J, leaving 16 bases between them. This CDR3 comprises 12 residues. CDR1 and CDR2 from the germline V gene are SQVTM and ANQGSEA. CDR3 sequence (DNA): TGCAGCGTACCCCGGGTGAGCAATGAGCAGTACTTC. This gives the protein CSVPRVSNEQYF.

This clonotype was seen many times. The chain carries TRBV20-1 and TRBJ1-4; D is perhaps TRBD1 (6 bases). V dropped 4 bases and J dropped 8 bases, with 11 bases sitting between them. This CDR3 is built from 12 residues. Germline V gene sequence: CDR1 DFQATT, CDR2 SNEGSKA (reference sequence). The CDR3 is CSATTGYEKLFF. Written as DNA, the CDR3 is TGCAGTGCTACTACAGGGTACGAAAAACTGTTTTTT.

The rearrangement uses TRBV9 and TRBJ2-1, with 9 bases that match TRBD1. Germline V lookup: CDR1 SGDLS, CDR2 YYNGEE. This CDR3 contains 14 residues. The J segment lost 9 bases and the V segment lost 4 bases, leaving 8 bases of the junction unmatched. Written as DNA, the CDR3 is TGTGCCAGCAGCTGGGGACAGGGAGGAGGTGAGCAGTTCTTC. This sequence encodes CASSWGQGGGEQFF.

The rearrangement links TRBV28 to TRBJ2-7; D unclear. The CDR3 totals 12 residues. Between the trimmed V and J ends, which lost 1 base and 6 bases, there was a span of 7 bases. CDR1 is MDHEN and CDR2 is SYDVKM in the germline V gene. The CDR3 reads CASSLSLCEQYF. CDR3 coding DNA: TGTGCCAGCAGTTTATCCCTCTGCGAGCAGTACTTC. The variable domain in full, completed from reference TRBV28 and TRBJ2-7, reads DVKVTQSSRYLVKRTGEKVFLECVQDMDHENMFWYRQDPGLGLRLIYFSYDVKMKEKGDIPEGYSVSREKKERFSLILESASTNQTSMYLCASSLSLCEQYFGPGTRLTVT.

This clonotype was recorded a few times. V gene TRBV3-1 combines with J gene TRBJ2-3, with TRBD2 matching 15 bases. J was trimmed by 1 base and V by 5 bases; bases with no gene match: 7. This CDR3 spans 18 amino acids. Germline V gene sequence: CDR1 LGHDT, CDR2 YNNKEL (reference sequence). The CDR3 DNA reads as TGTGCCAGCAGCTCGGGACTAGCGGGAGGCCGTCGCACAGATACGCAGTATTTT. It is translated as CASSSGLAGGRRTDTQYF.

V and J are TRBV29-1 and TRBJ2-5; TRBD2 matches at 8 bases. V gave up 3 bases and J gave up 3 bases; unmatched junction bases: 3. CDR3 size: 13 residues. CDR1 is SQVTM, CDR2 ANQGSEA, per germline. The CDR3 loop reads CSVDGGAEETQYF. In nucleotides, the CDR3 is TGCAGCGTTGACGGGGGGGCGGAAGAGACCCAGTACTTC.

The V call is TRBV2, the J call TRBJ2-3; a possible D gene is TRBD1 (6 bases). Trimming removed 10 bases at V and 4 bases at J, with 12 bases between. Germline V CDR1 and CDR2: SNHLY, FYNNEI. This CDR3 contains 12 residues. Here the CDR3 reads CANNRDPDTQYF. The CDR3 bases are TGTGCCAACAACAGGGATCCAGATACGCAGTATTTT.

A few counts support this clonotype. CDR3 protein: CASSPWGGSYNSPLHF. The CDR3 DNA follows: TGTGCCAGCAGCCCCTGGGGGGGATCCTATAATTCACCCCTCCACTTT. The J gene is TRBJ1-6, the V gene TRBV7-2; TRBD1 might be the D (5 bases). Germline lookup yields CDR1 SGHTA and CDR2 FQGNSA. The CDR3 is made up of 16 amino acids. Trimming took off 5 bases at V and 1 base at J, with 12 bases between the two ends.

The rearrangement links TRBV9 to TRBJ1-1, with D possibly TRBD1 on 6 matching bases. Germline-derived CDR1 and CDR2 are SGDLS and YYNGEE. The ends were cut back, 0 bases at V and 4 bases at J, with 13 bases in the middle. The length of the CDR3 is 15 residues. CDR3 DNA sequence: TGTGCCAGCAGCGTAGGAGACGGAGGGGGCACTGAAGCTTTCTTT. It yields the protein CASSVGDGGGTEAFF. Variable domain in full (rest from reference TRBV9 and TRBJ1-1): DSGVTQTPKHLITATGQRVTLRCSPRSGDLSVYWYQQSLDQGLQFLIQYYNGEERAKGNILERFSAQQFPDLHSELNLSSLELGDSALYFCASSVGDGGGTEAFFGQGTRLTVV.

This chain uses TRBV9 with TRBJ2-5, with TRBD1 matching over 7 bases. V lost 3 bases to trimming and J lost 5 bases; unmatched junction nucleotides: 7. From germline, CDR1 is SGDLS and CDR2 YYNGEE. The CDR3 spans 14 residues. Written as DNA, the CDR3 is TGTGCCAGCAGCGAGTCAGGGGGTGAGGAGACCCAGTACTTC. Protein sequence: CASSESGGEETQYF.

A word on this clonotype: This may stem from a read error, because a much larger clone lies one nucleotide away. The chain carries TRBV27 and TRBJ2-7, with 9 bases fitting TRBD1. Per the germline V gene, CDR1 is MNHEY and CDR2 is SMNVEV (reference sequence). The CDR3 sequence is 13 residues long. The V gene end was trimmed by 8 bases and the J gene end by 6 bases; junction bases not matched to a gene: 8. In DNA, the CDR3 is TGTGCCAGCGGCTCCGGGACAGGGTTCGAGCAGTACTTC. Translating it yields CASGSGTGFEQYF.

The gene calls are TRBV28 and TRBJ2-1, with D possibly TRBD1 on 5 matching bases. With 7 bases removed from V and 3 bases from J, the gap between germline ends came to 10 bases. Germline-derived CDR1 and CDR2 are MDHEN and SYDVKM. The CDR3 extends over 13 amino acids. The CDR3 DNA sequence: TGTGCCAGCATTGGACACCTCTACAATGAGCAGTTCTTC. It encodes CASIGHLYNEQFF.

This clonotype was recorded only once. The J gene is TRBJ2-3, the V gene TRBV5-1; D might be TRBD2 (5 bases). Trimming cost V 4 bases and J 3 bases, with 9 bases left between them. Germline V gene data show CDR1 as SGHRS and CDR2 as YFSETQ. This CDR3 spans 13 amino acids. Written as DNA, the CDR3 is TGCGCCAGCAGCGCGGTAGCGACAGATACGCAGTATTTT. Translated, it gives CASSAVATDTQYF. The full variable domain, its missing parts supplied by reference TRBV5-1 and TRBJ2-3, is KAGVTQTPRYLIKTRGQQVTLSCSPISGHRSVSWYQQTPGQGLQFLFEYFSETQRNKGNFPGRFSGRQFSNSRSEMNVSTLELGDSALYLCASSAVATDTQYFGPGTRLTVL.

The table lists this clonotype with a few counts. J is TRBJ2-3 and V is TRBV7-9; D is unresolved. From germline, CDR1 is SEHNR and CDR2 FQNEAQ (reference sequence). V was shortened by 5 bases and J by 1 base, with 16 bases between the two germline ends. The CDR3 totals 16 residues. The CDR3 DNA sequence: TGTGCCAGCAGCCACCCCGGGCCTTACCGCACAGATACGCAGTATTTT. Its protein is CASSHPGPYRTDTQYF.

Points on this clonotype: A much larger clone differs by one base, so this may be a read error. This sequence joins TRBV7-2 and TRBJ2-5, with D tentatively TRBD2 (7 bases). The CDR3 covers 16 residues. The germline CDR1 and CDR2 sequences are SGHTA and FQGNSA. Trimming stripped 4 bases from V and 11 bases from J, with 26 bases between. Here the CDR3 reads CASSSSLGGGDNEQYF. The CDR3 DNA sequence: TGTGCCAGCAGCTCAAGTTTGGGGGGAGGGGACAATGAGCAGTACTTC.

Note on this clonotype: One base away lies a much larger clone, so this may be a sequencing read error. The CDR3 reads CASSPATVNGHTF. The CDR3 DNA follows: TGTGCCAGCTCACCGGCGACCGTAAATGGCCACACCTTC. The chain is built from TRBV18 and TRBJ1-2; D not resolved. CDR1 and CDR2 (germline): KGHSH, LQKENI. The CDR3 is made up of 13 amino acids.

A remark on this clonotype: With a much larger clone just one base away, this may be a read error. V and J are TRBV25-1 and TRBJ2-4; perhaps TRBD2 as D (6 bases). TRBJ2-5 explains the end of the DNA better; the J call may be wrong. Germline V gene data show CDR1 as MGHDK and CDR2 as SYGVNS. This CDR3 spans 19 amino acids. This CDR3 reads CASSDQSGPAGRDQETQYF. CDR3 nucleotides: TGTGCCAGCAGTGACCAGTCCGGACCAGCGGGCCGAGACCAAGAGACCCAGTACTTC.

This clonotype was found a few times. The V gene is TRBV29-1, the J gene TRBJ1-1; the D gene is possibly TRBD1 (5 bases). Trimming took 4 bases from V and 3 from J, leaving 15 bases between them. Germline-derived CDR1 and CDR2 are SQVTM and ANQGSEA. The CDR3 loop spans 14 amino acids. The CDR3 protein is CSVGFQKGYTEAFF. As DNA, the CDR3 is TGCAGCGTTGGGTTTCAGAAGGGGTACACTGAAGCTTTCTTT. The full variable domain, rest sourced from reference TRBV29-1 and TRBJ1-1, is SAVISQKPSRDICQRGTSLTIQCQVDSQVTMMFWYRQQPGQSLTLIATANQGSEATYESGFVIDKFPISRPNLTFSTLTVSNMSPEDSSIYLCSVGFQKGYTEAFFGQGTRLTVV.

V is TRBV7-6 and J is TRBJ2-1; 13 bases match TRBD2. The ends lost 6 bases at V and 8 bases at J; junction bases unmatched: 10. Germline assignment: CDR1 SGHVS and CDR2 FNYEAQ. The CDR3 sequence is 16 residues long. The chain's CDR3 is CASSHYRTSGGYEQFF. The CDR3 DNA is TGTGCCAGCAGTCATTATAGGACTAGCGGGGGTTATGAGCAGTTCTTC.

Notes on this clonotype: It may be a read error: a sequence one base away is much more abundant. The chain couples TRBV12-3 or TRBV12-4 to TRBJ2-4; 8 bases align to TRBD1. The V gene end was trimmed by 2 bases and the J gene end by 5 bases; junction bases not matched to a gene: 8. CDR3 length: 16 amino acids. The CDR3 DNA follows: TGTGCCAGCAGTTTAAGGACAGGGAGTAACGAAAACATTCAGTACTTC. Protein product: CASSLRTGSNENIQYF.

This sequence joins TRBV10-3 and TRBJ2-1, with 11 bases aligning to TRBD2. The CDR3 totals 15 residues. With V trimmed by 6 bases and J by 7 bases, 8 bases remained unmatched. Germline CDR1 is ENHRY and CDR2 is SYGVKD. In DNA, the CDR3 is TGTGCCATCAGCCCCGGGACTAGCGGTAAGAATGAGCAGTTCTTC. Translated: CAISPGTSGKNEQFF.

A few counts support this clonotype. The J gene is TRBJ1-1, the V gene TRBV5-1, with 7 positions matching TRBD1. The germline gives CDR1 SGHRS, CDR2 YFSETQ. J lost 1 base, V lost 4 bases, and 4 bases had no gene match. The CDR3 loop spans 14 amino acids. CDR3: CASSNRQGNTEAFF. The CDR3 DNA reads as TGCGCCAGCAGCAACCGACAGGGGAACACTGAAGCTTTCTTT.

As concerns this clonotype: A clone one base away is much larger, so this may be a read error. V usage is TRBV5-1 and J usage is TRBJ2-6; TRBD1 matches 9 bases. CDR1 is SGHRS and CDR2 is YFSETQ in the germline V gene. The CDR3 sequence is 18 residues long. The CDR3 protein is CASSIYGTGSSGANVLPF. The CDR3 nucleotides read TGCGCCAGCAGCATCTACGGGACAGGGAGTTCTGGGGCCAACGTCCTGCCTTTC.

The chain has TRBV20-1 and TRBJ2-4; tentative D call: TRBD1 (6 bases). V lost 7 bases, J lost 0 bases, and 13 bases lay in between. Germline V gene sequence: CDR1 DFQATT, CDR2 SNEGSKA (reference sequence). CDR3 size: 14 residues. The CDR3 DNA is TGCAGTGTTGGACAGCAACTAGCCAAAAACATTCAGTACTTC. It translates to CSVGQQLAKNIQYF.

The genes are TRBV28 and TRBJ2-5, with D perhaps matching TRBD1 (6 bases). In germline, CDR1 is MDHEN, CDR2 SYDVKM. Trimming took off 6 bases at V and 1 base at J, with 15 bases between the two ends. The CDR3 sequence is 15 residues long. CDR3 loop: CASRPGQTLQETQYF. CDR3 in DNA: TGTGCCAGCAGACCGGGACAAACCCTCCAAGAGACCCAGTACTTC.